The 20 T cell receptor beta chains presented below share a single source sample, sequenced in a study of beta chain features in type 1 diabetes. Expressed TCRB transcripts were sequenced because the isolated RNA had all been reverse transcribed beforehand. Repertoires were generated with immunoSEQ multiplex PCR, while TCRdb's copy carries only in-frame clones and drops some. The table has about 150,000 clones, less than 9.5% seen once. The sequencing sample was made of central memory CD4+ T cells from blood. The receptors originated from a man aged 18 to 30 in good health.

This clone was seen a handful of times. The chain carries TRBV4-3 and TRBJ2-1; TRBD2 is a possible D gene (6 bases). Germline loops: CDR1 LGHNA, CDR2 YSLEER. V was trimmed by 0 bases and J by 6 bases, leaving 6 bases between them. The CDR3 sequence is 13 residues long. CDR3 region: CASSQEGGNEQFF. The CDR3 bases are TGCGCCAGCAGCCAAGAGGGGGGCAATGAGCAGTTCTTC.

CDR3 DNA sequence: TGTGCCAGCAGCCTAGCATCAGGGCTCGGAGGGGCCAACGTCCTGACTTTC. It codes for CASSLASGLGGANVLTF. The chain combines TRBV14 with TRBJ2-6; D might be TRBD1 (5 bases). Germline V gene data show CDR1 as SGHDN and CDR2 as FVKESK. The CDR3 sequence is 17 residues long. The V gene lost 4 bases and the J gene lost 4 bases, with 17 bases spanning the gap.

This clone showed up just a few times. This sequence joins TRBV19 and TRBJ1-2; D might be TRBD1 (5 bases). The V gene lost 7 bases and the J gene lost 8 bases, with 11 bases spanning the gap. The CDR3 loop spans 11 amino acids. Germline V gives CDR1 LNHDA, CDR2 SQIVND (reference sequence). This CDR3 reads CASIGARGYTF. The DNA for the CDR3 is TGTGCCAGTATTGGGGCGCGAGGCTACACCTTC.

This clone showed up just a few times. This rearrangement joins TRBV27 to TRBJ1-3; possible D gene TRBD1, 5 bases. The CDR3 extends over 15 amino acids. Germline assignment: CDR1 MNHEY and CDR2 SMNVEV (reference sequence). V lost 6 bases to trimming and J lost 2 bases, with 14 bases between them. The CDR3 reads CASSPAGRPGNTIYF. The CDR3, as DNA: TGTGCCAGCAGCCCCGCGGGGCGGCCTGGAAACACCATATATTTT.

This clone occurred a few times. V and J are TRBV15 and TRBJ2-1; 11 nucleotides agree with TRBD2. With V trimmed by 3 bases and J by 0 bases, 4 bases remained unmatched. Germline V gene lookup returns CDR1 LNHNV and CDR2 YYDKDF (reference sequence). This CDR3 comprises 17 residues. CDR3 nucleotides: TGTGCCACCAGCAGCCTAGCGGGAGGAAGCTCCTACAATGAGCAGTTCTTC. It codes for CATSSLAGGSSYNEQFF.

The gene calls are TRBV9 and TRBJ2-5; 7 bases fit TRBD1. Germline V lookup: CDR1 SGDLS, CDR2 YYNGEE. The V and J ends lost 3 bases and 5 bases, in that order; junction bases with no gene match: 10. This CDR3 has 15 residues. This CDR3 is CASSAQGGARETQYF. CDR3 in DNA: TGTGCCAGCAGCGCCCAAGGGGGCGCGCGGGAGACCCAGTACTTC.

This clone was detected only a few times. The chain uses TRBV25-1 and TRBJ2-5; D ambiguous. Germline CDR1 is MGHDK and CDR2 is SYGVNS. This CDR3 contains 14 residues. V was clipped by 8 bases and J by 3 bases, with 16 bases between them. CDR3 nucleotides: TGTGCCAGCGCTGGGTGGGCGACGAAAGAGACCCAGTACTTC. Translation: CASAGWATKETQYF.

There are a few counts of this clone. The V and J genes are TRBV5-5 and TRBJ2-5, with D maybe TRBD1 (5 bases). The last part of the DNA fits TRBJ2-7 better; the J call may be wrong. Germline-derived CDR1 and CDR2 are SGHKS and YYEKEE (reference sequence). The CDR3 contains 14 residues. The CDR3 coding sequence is TGTGCCAGCAGCTTCAGCCAGGGAACCTACGAGCAGTACTTC. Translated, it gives CASSFSQGTYEQYF.

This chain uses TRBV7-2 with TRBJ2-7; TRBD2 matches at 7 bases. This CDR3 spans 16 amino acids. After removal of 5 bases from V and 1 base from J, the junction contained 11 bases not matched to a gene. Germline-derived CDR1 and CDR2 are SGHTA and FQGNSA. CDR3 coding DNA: TGTGCCAGCAGCCAACACCGGACTAGAAAGTCCTACGAGCAGTACTTC. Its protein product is CASSQHRTRKSYEQYF.

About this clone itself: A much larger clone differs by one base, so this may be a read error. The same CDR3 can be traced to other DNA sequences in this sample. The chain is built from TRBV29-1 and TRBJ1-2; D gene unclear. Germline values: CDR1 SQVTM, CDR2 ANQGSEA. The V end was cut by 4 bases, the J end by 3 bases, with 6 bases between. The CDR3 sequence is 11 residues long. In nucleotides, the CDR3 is TGCAGCGTTGGGCGGGACTATGGCTACACCTTC. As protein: CSVGRDYGYTF.

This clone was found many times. CDR3 in DNA: TGTGCCAGCAGCCAATATTCGGCCGGACTGAATCAGCCCCAGCATTTT. This translates into CASSQYSAGLNQPQHF. The chain joins TRBV14 to TRBJ1-5; unclear D gene. This CDR3 is built from 16 residues. CDR1 is SGHDN, CDR2 FVKESK, per germline. The germline V and J ends were trimmed by 2 bases and 4 bases, with 15 bases remaining between them.

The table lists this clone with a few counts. The CDR3 bases are TGTGCCAGCAGTTACCAAAGCGGGAGGGCGGAACAGTACTTC. Its translation is CASSYQSGRAEQYF. The chain carries TRBV6-6 and TRBJ2-7; the match to TRBD2 covers 10 bases. After removal of 2 bases from V and 10 bases from J, the junction contained 8 bases not matched to a gene. Germline loops: CDR1 MNHNY, CDR2 SVGAGI (reference sequence). The CDR3 runs to 14 residues.

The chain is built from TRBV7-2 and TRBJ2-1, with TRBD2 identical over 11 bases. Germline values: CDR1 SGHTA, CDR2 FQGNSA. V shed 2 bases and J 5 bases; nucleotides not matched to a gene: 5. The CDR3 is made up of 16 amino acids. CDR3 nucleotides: TGTGCCAGCAGCTTATCTAGCGGGGGGCCGGACAATGAGCAGTTCTTC. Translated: CASSLSSGGPDNEQFF.

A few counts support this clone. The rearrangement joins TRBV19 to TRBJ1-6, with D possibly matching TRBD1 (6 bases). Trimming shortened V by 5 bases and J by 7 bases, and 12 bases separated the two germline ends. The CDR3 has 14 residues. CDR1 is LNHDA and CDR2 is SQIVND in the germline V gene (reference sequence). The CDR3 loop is CASSALDRNSPLHF. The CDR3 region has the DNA TGTGCCAGTAGTGCCCTCGACAGGAATTCACCCCTCCACTTT.

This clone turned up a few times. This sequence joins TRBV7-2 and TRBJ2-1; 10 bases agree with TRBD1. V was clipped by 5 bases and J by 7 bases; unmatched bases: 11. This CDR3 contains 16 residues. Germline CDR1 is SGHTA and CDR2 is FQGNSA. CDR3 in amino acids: CASSLQGTGVSNEQFF. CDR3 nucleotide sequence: TGTGCCAGCAGCCTCCAGGGGACAGGGGTATCGAATGAGCAGTTCTTC.

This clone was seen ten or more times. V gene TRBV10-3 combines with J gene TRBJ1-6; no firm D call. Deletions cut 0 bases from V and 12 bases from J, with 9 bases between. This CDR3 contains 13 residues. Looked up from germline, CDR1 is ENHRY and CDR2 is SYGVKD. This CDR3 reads CAISESQYQPLHF. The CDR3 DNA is TGTGCCATCAGTGAGTCGCAGTATCAACCCCTCCACTTT.

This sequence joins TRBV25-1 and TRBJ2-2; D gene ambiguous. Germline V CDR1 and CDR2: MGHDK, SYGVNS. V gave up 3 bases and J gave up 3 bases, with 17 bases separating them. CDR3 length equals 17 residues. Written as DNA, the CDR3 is TGTGCCAGCAGTGACCAGGCTTTCTTTTTATACACCGGGGAGCTGTTTTTT. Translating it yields CASSDQAFFLYTGELFF.

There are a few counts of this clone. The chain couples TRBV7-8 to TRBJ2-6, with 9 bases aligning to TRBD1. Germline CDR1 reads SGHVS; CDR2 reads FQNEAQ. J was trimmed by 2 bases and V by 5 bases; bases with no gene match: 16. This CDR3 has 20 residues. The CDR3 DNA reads TGTGCCAGCAGCATCCAGTTTTGGGGACAGGGCAACCCTGGGGCCAACGTCCTGACTTTC. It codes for CASSIQFWGQGNPGANVLTF.

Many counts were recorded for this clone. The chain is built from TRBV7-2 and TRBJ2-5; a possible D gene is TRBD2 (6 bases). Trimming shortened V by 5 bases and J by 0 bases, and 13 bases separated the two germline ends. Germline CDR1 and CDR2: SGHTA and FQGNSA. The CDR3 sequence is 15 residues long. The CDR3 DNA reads TGTGCCAGCAGCCCGTGGGCGGGAAACCAAGAGACCCAGTACTTC. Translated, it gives CASSPWAGNQETQYF.

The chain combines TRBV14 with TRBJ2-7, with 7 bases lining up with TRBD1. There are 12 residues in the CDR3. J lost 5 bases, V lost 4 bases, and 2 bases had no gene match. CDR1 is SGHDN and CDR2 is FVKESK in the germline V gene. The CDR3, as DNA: TGTGCCAGCAGCCCAGACAGGGACGAGCAGTACTTC. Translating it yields CASSPDRDEQYF.